A selection of T cell receptor beta chains follows, all from one sample in a study of monozygotic twins with inflammatory bowel disease. TCRdb reanalyzed the 5' RACE reads and collapses them to one entry per CDR3 protein, without DNA. The listing records approximately 330,000 distinct CDR3 sequences. Sequencing was performed on blood. The receptors were gathered from a human donor with ulcerative colitis or Crohn's disease, or a healthy co-twin of an affected twin (not recorded which). CDR3s include the opening cysteine and the closing phenylalanine or tryptophan.

J | V | CDR3
TRBJ1-1 | TRBV29-1 | CSAPGQGVRNTEAFF
TRBJ1-5 | TRBV14 | CASSLSGAPGPQHF
TRBJ2-7 | TRBV15 | CATSRDFRPYEQYF
TRBJ1-5 | TRBV6-5 | CASSYGGLGNQPQHF
TRBJ1-1 | TRBV7-2 | CASSRDHGDTEAFF
TRBJ2-2 | TRBV6-1 | CASSKATSGRSTGELFF
TRBJ1-2 | TRBV7-9 | CASSLWGSDGYTF
TRBJ2-3 | TRBV29-1 | CSVDPRRTDTQYF
TRBJ2-7 | TRBV7-2 | CASSLVGGDYEQYF
TRBJ1-4 | TRBV11-2 | CASSQDGTTNEKLFF
TRBJ2-6 | TRBV20-1 | CSAKGLAGNSGANVLTF